The following is a T cell receptor beta chain sequence with its context. The V gene's germline CDR1 is MNHEY and CDR2 SMNVEV (reference sequence). V lost 3 bases and J lost 0; bases outside the gene matches: 2. The CDR3 has 15 amino acids. The record originates from a study of blood T cell repertoires in COVID-19. On the study more broadly: T cells, B-cell-depleted T cells, or PBMCs supplied cDNA or gDNA.

Original analysis: For nucleated cells, counts were estimated from reference gene primer amplification. Clones were read by immunoSEQ multiplex PCR, and TCRdb kept only the in-frame ones, dropping some. V, J and clone size were drawn from that table, and D and trimming were deduced from the DNA. The table lists around 280,000 clones, approximately 88% of them singletons. Participants' reported clinical history set cohort assignment. Symptom resolution, clearance, or two negative PCRs marked donors in Cohort 3 as recovered. Sequenced material: PBMCs or T cells enriched from blood (not recorded which). J is TRBJ2-1 and V is TRBV27; 7 bases agree with TRBD2. The sequence was obtained from a woman in her forties who had recovered from COVID-19. In DNA, the CDR3 is TGTGCCAGCAGTTTGGGGGGGAGCTCCTACAATGAGCAGTTCTTC. Amino acid sequence: CASSLGGSSYNEQFF.